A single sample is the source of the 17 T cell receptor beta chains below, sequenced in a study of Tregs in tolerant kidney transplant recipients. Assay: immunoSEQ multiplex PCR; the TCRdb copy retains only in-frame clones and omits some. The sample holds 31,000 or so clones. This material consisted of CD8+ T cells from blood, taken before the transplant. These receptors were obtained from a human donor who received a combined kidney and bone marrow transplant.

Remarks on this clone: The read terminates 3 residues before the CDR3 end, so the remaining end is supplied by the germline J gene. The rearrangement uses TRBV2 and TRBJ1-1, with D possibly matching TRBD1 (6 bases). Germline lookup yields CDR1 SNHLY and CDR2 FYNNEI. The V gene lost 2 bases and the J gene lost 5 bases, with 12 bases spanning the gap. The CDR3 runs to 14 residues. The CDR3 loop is CASSEFQGWTEAFF. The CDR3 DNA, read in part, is TGTGCCAGCAGTGAATTCCAGGGGTGGACTGAA.

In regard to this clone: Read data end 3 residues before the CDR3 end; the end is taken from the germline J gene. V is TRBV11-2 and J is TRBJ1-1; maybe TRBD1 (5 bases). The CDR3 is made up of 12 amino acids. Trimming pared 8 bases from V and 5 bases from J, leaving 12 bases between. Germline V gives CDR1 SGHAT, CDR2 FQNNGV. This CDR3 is CASAPRGTEAFF. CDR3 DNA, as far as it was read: TGTGCCAGCGCCCCCCGGGGGACTGAA.

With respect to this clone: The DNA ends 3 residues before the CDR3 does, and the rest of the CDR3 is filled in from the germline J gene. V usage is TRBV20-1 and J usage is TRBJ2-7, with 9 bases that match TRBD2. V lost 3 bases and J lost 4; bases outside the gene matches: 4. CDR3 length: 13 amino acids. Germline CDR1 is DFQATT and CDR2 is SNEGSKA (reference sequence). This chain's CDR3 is CSASRGLAYEQYF. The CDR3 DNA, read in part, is TGCAGTGCTAGTCGGGGACTAGCTTACGAG.

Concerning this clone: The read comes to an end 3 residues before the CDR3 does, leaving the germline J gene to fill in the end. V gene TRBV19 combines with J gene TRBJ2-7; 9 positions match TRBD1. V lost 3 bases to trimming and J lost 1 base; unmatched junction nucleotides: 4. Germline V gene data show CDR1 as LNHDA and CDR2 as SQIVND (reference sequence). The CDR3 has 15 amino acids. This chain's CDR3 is CASSIVTGGSYEQYF. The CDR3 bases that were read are TGTGCCAGTAGTATTGTGACAGGGGGATCCTACGAG.

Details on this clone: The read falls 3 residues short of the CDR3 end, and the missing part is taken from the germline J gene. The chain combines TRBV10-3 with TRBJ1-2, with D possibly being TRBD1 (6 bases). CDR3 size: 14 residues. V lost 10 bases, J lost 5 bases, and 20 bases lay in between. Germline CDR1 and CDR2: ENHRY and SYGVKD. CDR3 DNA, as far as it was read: TGTGCCACCCTCCCACGACAGGAGCAATATGGC. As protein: CATLPRQEQYG. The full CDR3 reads CATLPRQEQYGYTF.

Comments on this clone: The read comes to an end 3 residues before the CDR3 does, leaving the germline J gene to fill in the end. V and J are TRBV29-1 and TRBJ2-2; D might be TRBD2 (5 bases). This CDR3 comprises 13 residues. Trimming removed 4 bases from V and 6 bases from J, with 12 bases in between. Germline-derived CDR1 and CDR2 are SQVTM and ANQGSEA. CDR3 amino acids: CSVGPLGAGELFF. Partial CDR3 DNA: TGCAGCGTTGGACCACTAGGAGCCGGGGAG.

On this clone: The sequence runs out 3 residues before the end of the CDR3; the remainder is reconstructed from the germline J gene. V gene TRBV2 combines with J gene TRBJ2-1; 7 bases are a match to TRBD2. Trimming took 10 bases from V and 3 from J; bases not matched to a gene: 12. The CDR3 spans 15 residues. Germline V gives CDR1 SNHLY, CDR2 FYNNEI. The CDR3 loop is CATAGEPSIYNEQFF. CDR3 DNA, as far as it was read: TGTGCCACCGCGGGAGAACCCTCAATCTACAATGAG.

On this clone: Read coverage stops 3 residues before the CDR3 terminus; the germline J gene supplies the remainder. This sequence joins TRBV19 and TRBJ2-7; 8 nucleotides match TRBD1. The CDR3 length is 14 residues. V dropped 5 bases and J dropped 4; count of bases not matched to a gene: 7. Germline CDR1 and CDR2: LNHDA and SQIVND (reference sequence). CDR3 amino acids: CASSPAGGGYEQYF. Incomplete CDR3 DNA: TGTGCCAGTAGTCCCGCAGGGGGCGGATACGAG.

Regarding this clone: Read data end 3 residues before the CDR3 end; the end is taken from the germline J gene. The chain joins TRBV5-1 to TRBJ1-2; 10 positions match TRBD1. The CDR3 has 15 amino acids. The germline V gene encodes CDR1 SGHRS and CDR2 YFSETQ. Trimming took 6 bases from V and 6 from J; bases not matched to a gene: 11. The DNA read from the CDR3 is TGCGCCAGCACCCTCGAGACAGGGGGCATCGATGGC. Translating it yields CASTLETGGIDG. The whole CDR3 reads CASTLETGGIDGYTF.

CDR3 DNA, as far as it was read: TGTGCCAGCAGTTTCCCCCGCGCAGCGGGAGCGAACACAGATACG. Its translation is CASSFPRAAGANTDT. The CDR3, in full, reads CASSFPRAAGANTDTQYF. The chain uses TRBV12-3 or TRBV12-4 and TRBJ2-3, with 8 positions matching TRBD2. The read stops 3 residues short of the end of the CDR3; the missing end is completed from the germline J gene. The ends lost 3 bases at V and 2 bases at J; junction bases unmatched: 13. The CDR3 runs 18 residues.

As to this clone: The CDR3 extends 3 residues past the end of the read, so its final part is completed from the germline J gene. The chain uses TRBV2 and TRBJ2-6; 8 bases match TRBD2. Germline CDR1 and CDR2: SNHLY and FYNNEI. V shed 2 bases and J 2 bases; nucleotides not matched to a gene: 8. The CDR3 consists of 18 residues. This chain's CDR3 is CASSERAGVAPGANVLTF. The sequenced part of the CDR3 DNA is TGTGCCAGCAGTGAACGAGCGGGAGTCGCCCCTGGGGCCAACGTC. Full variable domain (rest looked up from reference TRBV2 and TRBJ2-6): EPEVTQTPSHQVTQMGQEVILRCVPISNHLYFYWYRQILGQKVEFLVSFYNNEISEKSEIFDDQFSVERPDGSNFTLKIRSTKLEDSAMYFCASSERAGVAPGANVLTFGAGSRLTVL.

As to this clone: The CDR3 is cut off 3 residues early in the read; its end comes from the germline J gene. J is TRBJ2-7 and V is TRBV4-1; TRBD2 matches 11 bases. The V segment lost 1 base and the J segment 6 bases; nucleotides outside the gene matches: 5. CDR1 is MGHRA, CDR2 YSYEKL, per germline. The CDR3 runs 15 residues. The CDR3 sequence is CASSQGVGLAAEQYF. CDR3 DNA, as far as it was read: TGCGCCAGCAGCCAAGGGGTGGGACTAGCGGCCGAG.

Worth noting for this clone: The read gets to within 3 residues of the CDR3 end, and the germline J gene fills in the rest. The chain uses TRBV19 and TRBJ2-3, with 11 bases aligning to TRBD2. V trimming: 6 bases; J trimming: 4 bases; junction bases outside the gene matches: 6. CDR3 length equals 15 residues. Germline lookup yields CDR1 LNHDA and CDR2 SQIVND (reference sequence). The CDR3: CASRTTSGKADTQYF. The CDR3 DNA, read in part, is TGTGCCAGTAGAACGACTAGCGGGAAGGCAGATACG.

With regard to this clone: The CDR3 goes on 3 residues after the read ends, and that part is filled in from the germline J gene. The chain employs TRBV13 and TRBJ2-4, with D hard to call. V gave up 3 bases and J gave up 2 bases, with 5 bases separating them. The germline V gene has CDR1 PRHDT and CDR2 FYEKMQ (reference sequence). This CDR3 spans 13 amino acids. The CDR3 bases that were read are TGTGCCAGCAGCTTGGGCCCCAAAAACATT. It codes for CASSLGPKNI. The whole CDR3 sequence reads CASSLGPKNIQYF. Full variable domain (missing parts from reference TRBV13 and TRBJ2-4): AAGVIQSPRHLIKEKRETATLKCYPIPRHDTVYWYQQGPGQDPQFLISFYEKMQSDKGSIPDRFSAQQFSDYHSELNMSSLELGDSALYFCASSLGPKNIQYFGAGTRLSVL.

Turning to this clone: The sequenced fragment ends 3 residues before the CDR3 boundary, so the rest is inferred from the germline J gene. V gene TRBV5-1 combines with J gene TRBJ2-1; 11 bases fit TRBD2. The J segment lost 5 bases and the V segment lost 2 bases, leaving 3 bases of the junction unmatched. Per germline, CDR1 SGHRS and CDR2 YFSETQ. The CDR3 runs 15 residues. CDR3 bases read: TGCGCCAGCAGCTTACTAGCGGGAGTTCACAATGAG. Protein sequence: CASSLLAGVHNE. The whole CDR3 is CASSLLAGVHNEQFF.

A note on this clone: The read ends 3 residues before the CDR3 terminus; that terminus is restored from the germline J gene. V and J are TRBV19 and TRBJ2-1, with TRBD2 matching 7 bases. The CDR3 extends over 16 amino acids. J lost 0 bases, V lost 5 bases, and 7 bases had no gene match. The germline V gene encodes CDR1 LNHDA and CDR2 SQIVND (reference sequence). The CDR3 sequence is CASSPLSGASYNEQFF. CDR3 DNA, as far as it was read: TGTGCCAGTAGTCCCTTAAGCGGGGCCTCCTACAATGAG. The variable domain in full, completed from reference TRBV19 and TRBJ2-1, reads DGGITQSPKYLFRKEGQNVTLSCEQNLNHDAMYWYRQDPGQGLRLIYYSQIVNDFQKGDIAEGYSVSREKKESFPLTVTSAQKNPTAFYLCASSPLSGASYNEQFFGPGTRLTVL.

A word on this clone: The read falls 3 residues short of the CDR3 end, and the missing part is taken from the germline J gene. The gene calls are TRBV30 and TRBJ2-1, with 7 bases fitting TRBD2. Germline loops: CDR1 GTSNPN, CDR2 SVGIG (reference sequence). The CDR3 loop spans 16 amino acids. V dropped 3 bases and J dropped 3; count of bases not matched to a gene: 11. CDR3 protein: CAWRRRAAGLYNEQFF. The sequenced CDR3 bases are TGTGCCTGGAGGCGTCGGGCAGCGGGACTCTACAATGAG.